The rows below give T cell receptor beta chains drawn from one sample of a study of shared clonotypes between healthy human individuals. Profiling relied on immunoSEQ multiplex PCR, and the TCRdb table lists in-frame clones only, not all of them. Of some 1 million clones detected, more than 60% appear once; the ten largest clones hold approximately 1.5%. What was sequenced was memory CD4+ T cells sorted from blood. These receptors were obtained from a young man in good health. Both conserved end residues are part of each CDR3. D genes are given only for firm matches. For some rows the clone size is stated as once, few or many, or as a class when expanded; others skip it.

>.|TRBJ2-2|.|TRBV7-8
CASRPGPSTGELFF
TGTGCCAGCAGGCCCGGCCCCAGCACCGGGGAGCTGTTTTTT
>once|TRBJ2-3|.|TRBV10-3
CAISVISTDTQYF
TGTGCCATCAGTGTTATAAGCACAGATACGCAGTATTTT
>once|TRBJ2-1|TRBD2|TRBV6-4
CASSRTSGGSSYNEQFF
TGTGCCAGCAGTCGGACTAGCGGGGGGAGCTCCTACAATGAGCAGTTCTTC
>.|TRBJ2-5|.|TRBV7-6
CASSLAETQYF
TGTGCCAGCAGCTTGGCGGAGACCCAGTACTTC
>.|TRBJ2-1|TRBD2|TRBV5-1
CASSLGLAGLNEQFF
TGCGCCAGCAGCTTGGGACTAGCGGGGTTAAATGAGCAGTTCTTC
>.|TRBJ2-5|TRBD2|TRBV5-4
CASSQGGGQETQYF
TGTGCCAGCAGCCAAGGCGGGGGGCAAGAGACCCAGTACTTC
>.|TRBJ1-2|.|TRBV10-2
CASSREPYYGYTF
TGCGCCAGCAGTAGGGAACCCTACTATGGCTACACCTTC
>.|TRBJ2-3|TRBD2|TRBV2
CASMGLPGAPDTQYF
TGTGCCAGCATGGGACTACCCGGGGCACCAGATACGCAGTATTTT
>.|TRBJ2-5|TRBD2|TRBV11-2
CASRAAGGGVETQYF
TGTGCCAGCAGGGCGGCGGGCGGGGGTGTGGAGACCCAGTACTTC
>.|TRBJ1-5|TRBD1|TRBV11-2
CASSRDRVRQPQHF
TGTGCCAGCAGCCGAGACAGGGTGCGGCAGCCCCAGCATTTT
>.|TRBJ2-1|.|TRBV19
CASSYIRVWKNEQFF
TGTGCCAGTAGTTATATCAGGGTATGGAAGAATGAGCAGTTCTTC
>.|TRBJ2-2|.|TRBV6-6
CASSQTGQLAGELFF
TGTGCCAGCAGCCAAACAGGGCAACTTGCCGGGGAGCTGTTTTTT
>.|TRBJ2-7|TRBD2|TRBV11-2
CASISNAGDLAGSLGEQYF
TGTGCCAGCATCTCGAACGCAGGGGACCTAGCGGGGAGTTTGGGCGAGCAGTACTTC
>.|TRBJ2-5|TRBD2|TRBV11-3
CASSPGTSGRLETQYF
TGTGCCAGCAGCCCCGGGACTAGCGGGAGATTAGAGACCCAGTACTTC
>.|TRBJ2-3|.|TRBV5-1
CASSLLDTQYF
TGCGCCAGCAGCTTGTTAGATACGCAGTATTTT
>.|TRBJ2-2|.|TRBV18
CASSPGWEFTGELFF
TGTGCCAGCTCACCAGGTTGGGAATTCACCGGGGAGCTGTTTTTT
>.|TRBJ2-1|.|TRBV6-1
CASRRTYPYNEQFF
TGTGCCAGCAGGAGGACCTACCCCTACAATGAGCAGTTCTTC
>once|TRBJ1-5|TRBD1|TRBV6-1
CASNPGTGVNQPQHF
TGTGCCAGCAACCCCGGCACAGGGGTCAATCAGCCCCAGCATTTT
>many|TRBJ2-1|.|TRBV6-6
CASTRDSYNEQFF
TGTGCCAGCACCCGGGACTCCTACAATGAGCAGTTCTTC
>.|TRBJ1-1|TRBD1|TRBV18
CASSPPAGGMYTEAFF
TGTGCCAGCTCACCACCGGCAGGGGGGATGTACACTGAAGCTTTCTTT
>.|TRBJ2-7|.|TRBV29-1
CSVVLRDGGREQYF
TGCAGCGTTGTCCTAAGGGATGGGGGACGTGAGCAGTACTTC
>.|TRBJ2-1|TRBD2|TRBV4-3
CASSQPSSGSMNEQFF
TGCGCCAGCAGCCAACCTTCTAGCGGGAGTATGAATGAGCAGTTCTTC
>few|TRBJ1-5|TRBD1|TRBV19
CASNRQGSNQPQHF
TGTGCCAGTAACCGACAGGGGAGCAATCAGCCCCAGCATTTT
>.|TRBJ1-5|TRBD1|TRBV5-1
CASSPGTGGFTQPQHF
TGCGCCAGCAGCCCTGGGACAGGGGGTTTTACACAGCCCCAGCATTTT
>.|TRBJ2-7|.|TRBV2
CARSIRASYNEQYF
TGTGCCAGGTCCATCAGGGCGTCTTATAACGAGCAGTACTTC
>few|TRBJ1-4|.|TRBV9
CASSRLSLMPTNEKLFF
TGTGCCAGCAGCCGACTGTCGCTAATGCCAACTAATGAAAAACTGTTTTTT